This T cell receptor beta chain was sequenced during a study of CD8+ T cells in alopecia areata. The CDR3 extends over 15 amino acids. Germline assignment: CDR1 SGHRS and CDR2 YFSETQ. V lost 2 bases to trimming and J lost 1 base; unmatched junction nucleotides: 5. Extraction and reverse transcription of RNA yielded cDNA as the sequencing template. Clones were sequenced by immunoSEQ multiplex PCR, and TCRdb holds only the in-frame ones, with some missing. This repertoire shows about 97,000 clones, 60% found once; its top ten account for about 15%. This clone was seen only once. Regarding treatment: oral pan-JAK inhibitor, 5-10 mg twice daily.

Sequenced here: CD8+ T cells sorted from blood, sampled at approximately week 56, from a patient treated with tofacitinib. The TCR sequence derives from a human donor with alopecia areata. V and J are TRBV5-1 and TRBJ1-1, with 7 bases lining up with TRBD1. As DNA, the CDR3 is TGCGCCAGCAGCTTTCGGACAGGTGGGAACACTGAAGCTTTCTTT. Amino acids: CASSFRTGGNTEAFF.